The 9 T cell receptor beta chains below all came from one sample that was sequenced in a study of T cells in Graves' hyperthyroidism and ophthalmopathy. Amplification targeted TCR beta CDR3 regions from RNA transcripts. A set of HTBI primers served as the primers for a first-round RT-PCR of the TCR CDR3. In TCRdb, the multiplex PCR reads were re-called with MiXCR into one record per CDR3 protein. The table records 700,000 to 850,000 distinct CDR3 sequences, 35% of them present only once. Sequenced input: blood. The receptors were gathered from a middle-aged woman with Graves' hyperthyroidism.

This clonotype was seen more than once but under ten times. The CDR3: CASSRGTVETQYF. CDR3 sequence (DNA): TGCGCCAGCAGCAGGGGGACAGTAGAGACCCAGTACTTC. The chain carries TRBV5-1 and TRBJ2-5; 7 positions match TRBD1. The CDR3 consists of 13 residues. Trimming at V came to 4 bases and at J to 4 bases, leaving 4 bases not matched to a gene. CDR1 is SGHRS, CDR2 YFSETQ, per germline. The entire variable domain, with the rest obtained from reference TRBV5-1 and TRBJ2-5, is as follows: KAGVTQTPRYLIKTRGQQVTLSCSPISGHRSVSWYQQTPGQGLQFLFEYFSETQRNKGNFPGRFSGRQFSNSRSEMNVSTLELGDSALYLCASSRGTVETQYFGPGTRLLVL.

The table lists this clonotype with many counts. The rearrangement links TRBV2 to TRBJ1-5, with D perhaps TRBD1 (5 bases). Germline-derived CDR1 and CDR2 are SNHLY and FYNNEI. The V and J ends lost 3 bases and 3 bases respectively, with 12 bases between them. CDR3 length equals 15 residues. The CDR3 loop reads CASSDQGRVNQPQHF. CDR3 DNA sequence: TGTGCCAGCAGTGACCAGGGACGCGTCAATCAGCCCCAGCATTTT.

CDR3 sequence reads: CASTVTGGLGTAFF. CDR3 nucleotide sequence: TGTGCCAGCACCGTCACAGGGGGCCTCGGAACGGCTTTCTTT. The V and J genes are TRBV7-3 and TRBJ1-1, with TRBD1 matching over 9 bases. V lost 7 bases, J lost 11 bases, and 14 bases stayed unmatched. The CDR3 spans 14 residues. The germline gives CDR1 SGHTA, CDR2 FQGTGA. Complete variable domain (other parts from reference TRBV7-3 and TRBJ1-1): GAGVSQTPSNKVTEKGKYVELRCDPISGHTALYWYRQSLGQGPEFLIYFQGTGAADDSGLPNDRFFAVRPEGSVSTLKIQRTERGDSAVYLCASTVTGGLGTAFFGQGTRLTVV.

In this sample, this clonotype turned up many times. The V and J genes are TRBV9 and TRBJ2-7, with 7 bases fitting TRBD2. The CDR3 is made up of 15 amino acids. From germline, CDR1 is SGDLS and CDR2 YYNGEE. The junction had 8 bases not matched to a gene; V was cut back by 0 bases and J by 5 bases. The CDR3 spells CASSVALTAGNEQYF. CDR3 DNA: TGTGCCAGCAGCGTAGCTCTCACAGCGGGGAACGAGCAGTACTTC.

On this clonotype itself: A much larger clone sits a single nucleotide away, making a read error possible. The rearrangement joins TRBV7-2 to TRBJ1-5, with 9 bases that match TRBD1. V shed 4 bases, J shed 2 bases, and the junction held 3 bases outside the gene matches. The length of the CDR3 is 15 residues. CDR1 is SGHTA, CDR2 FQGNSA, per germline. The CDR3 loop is CASSSGTGCNQPQHF. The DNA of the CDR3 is TGTGCCAGCAGCTCTGGGACAGGGTGCAATCAGCCCCAGCATTTT.

In nucleotides, the CDR3 is TGTGCCAGCAGATTACTACAGGGCTACGAGCAGTACTTC. Residues: CASRLLQGYEQYF. This chain connects TRBV27 to TRBJ2-7; a weak D match, TRBD1 (6 bases). CDR1 is MNHEY, CDR2 SMNVEV, per germline (reference sequence). V lost 6 bases, J lost 3 bases, and 12 bases lay in between. The CDR3 loop spans 13 amino acids.

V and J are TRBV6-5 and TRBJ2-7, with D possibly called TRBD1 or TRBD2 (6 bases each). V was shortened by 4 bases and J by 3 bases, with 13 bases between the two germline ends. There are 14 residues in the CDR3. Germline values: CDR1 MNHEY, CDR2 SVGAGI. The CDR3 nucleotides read TGTGCCAGCAGTTTTTCCGGGGGCAACTACGAGCAGTACTTC. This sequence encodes CASSFSGGNYEQYF.

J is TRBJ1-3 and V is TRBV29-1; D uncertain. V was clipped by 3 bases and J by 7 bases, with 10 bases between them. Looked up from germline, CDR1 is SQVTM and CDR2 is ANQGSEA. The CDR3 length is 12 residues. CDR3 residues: CSVERQENTIYF. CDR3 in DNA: TGCAGCGTTGAGCGGCAGGAGAACACCATATATTTT.

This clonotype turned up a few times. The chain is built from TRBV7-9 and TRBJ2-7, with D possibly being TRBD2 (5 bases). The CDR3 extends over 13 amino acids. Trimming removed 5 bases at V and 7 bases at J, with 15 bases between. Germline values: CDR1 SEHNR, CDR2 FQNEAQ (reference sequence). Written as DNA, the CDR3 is TGTGCCAGCAGCCCCCCTAGGGAGTGGGAGCAGTACTTC. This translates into CASSPPREWEQYF. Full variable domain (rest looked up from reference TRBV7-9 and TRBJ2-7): DTGVSQNPRHKITKRGQNVTFRCDPISEHNRLYWYRQTLGQGPEFLTYFQNEAQLEKSRLLSDRFSAERPKGSFSTLEIQRTEQGDSAMYLCASSPPREWEQYFGPGTRLTVT.